This T cell receptor (beta chain) is drawn from a study of blood T cells in healthy people across ages. General study points: Compared with aged donors, long-lived donors showed fewer expanded clones, suggesting selection.

This clonotype came up many times. Its antigen remains unknown. Alongside a J-beta primer mix, a sample-barcoded 5' primer served in a second PCR lasting 7 to 11 cycles. MiXCR, run by TCRdb on the 5' RACE reads, gives a single entry per CDR3 protein. The sample lists some 1.6 million distinct CDR3 sequences; 34% were seen once. The V gene's germline CDR1 is LGHDT and CDR2 YNNKEL (reference sequence). CDR3 length: 17 amino acids. The germline V and J ends were trimmed by 1 base and 3 bases, with 19 bases remaining between them. Russia was home to the donors, healthy Caucasian individuals aged roughly 6 to 90. Samples each yielded at least 6 micrograms of total RNA.

Source material: blood. This TCR came from a woman in her twenties or thirties in good health. The V gene is TRBV3-1, the J gene TRBJ2-7; D assignment may be TRBD1 or TRBD2 (5 bases each). The CDR3 loop is CASSQGVVLGPNYEQYF. The CDR3 DNA reads TGTGCCAGCAGCCAAGGGGTAGTCCTGGGACCTAACTACGAGCAGTACTTC.